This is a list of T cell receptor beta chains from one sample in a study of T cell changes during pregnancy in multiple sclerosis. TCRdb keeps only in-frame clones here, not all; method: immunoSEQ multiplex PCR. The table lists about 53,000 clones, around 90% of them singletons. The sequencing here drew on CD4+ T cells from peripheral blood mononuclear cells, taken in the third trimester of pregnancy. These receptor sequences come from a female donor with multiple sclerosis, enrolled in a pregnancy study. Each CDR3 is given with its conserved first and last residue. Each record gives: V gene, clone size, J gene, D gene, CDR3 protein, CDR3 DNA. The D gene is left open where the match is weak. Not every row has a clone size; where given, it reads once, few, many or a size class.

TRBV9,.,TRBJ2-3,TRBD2,CASSGSGGSTDTQYF,TGTGCCAGCAGCGGTAGCGGGGGCAGCACAGATACGCAGTATTTT
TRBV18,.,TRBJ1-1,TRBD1,CASSPGRDRNTEAFF,TGTGCCAGCTCACCAGGTCGGGACAGGAACACTGAAGCTTTCTTT
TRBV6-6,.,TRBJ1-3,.,CASSMPGPTRTIYF,TGTGCCAGCAGCATGCCCGGTCCCACCCGGACCATATATTTT
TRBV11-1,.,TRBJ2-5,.,CASSLGAIPQETQYF,TGTGCCAGCAGCTTGGGAGCAATTCCCCAGGAGACCCAGTACTTC
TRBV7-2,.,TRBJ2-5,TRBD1,CASSLAPPGQGQMETQYF,TGTGCCAGCAGCCTTGCCCCCCCGGGACAGGGTCAAATGGAGACCCAGTACTTC
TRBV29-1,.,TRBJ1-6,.,CSVRDIANSPLHF,TGCAGCGTCAGGGACATTGCTAATTCACCCCTCCACTTT
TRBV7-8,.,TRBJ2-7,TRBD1,CASSPRVRDRVHEQYF,TGTGCCAGCAGCCCCCGGGTTCGGGACAGGGTACACGAGCAGTACTTC
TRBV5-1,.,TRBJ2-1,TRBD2,CASSSTRTSGGADEQFF,TGCGCCAGCAGCTCCACCCGGACTAGCGGGGGGGCTGATGAGCAGTTCTTC
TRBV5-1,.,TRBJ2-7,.,CASSLTLRGEQYF,TGCGCCAGCAGCTTGACGTTAAGAGGCGAGCAGTACTTC
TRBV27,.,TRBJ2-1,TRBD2,CASSIAGASYNEQFF,TGTGCCAGCAGCATAGCGGGGGCCTCCTACAATGAGCAGTTCTTC
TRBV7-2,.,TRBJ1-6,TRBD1,CASSLVGQGTNSPLHF,TGTGCCAGCAGCTTAGTCGGACAGGGGACCAATTCACCCCTCCACTTT
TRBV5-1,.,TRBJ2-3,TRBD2,CASRGGADTQYF,TGCGCCAGCCGCGGGGGGGCAGATACGCAGTATTTT
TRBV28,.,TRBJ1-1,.,CASSLRGMNTEAFF,TGTGCCAGCAGTTTACGGGGGATGAACACTGAAGCTTTCTTT
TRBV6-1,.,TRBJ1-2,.,CASTTTQGNYGYTF,TGTGCCAGCACCACCACCCAGGGAAACTATGGCTACACCTTC
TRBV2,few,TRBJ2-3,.,CASSEPADTQYF,TGTGCCAGCAGCGAACCTGCAGATACGCAGTATTTT
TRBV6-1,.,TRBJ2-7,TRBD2,CASTVGLAALLHF,TGTGCCAGCACTGTGGGACTAGCGGCCCTCCTGCACTTC
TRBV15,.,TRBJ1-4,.,CATSINSPRVGLTNEKLFF,TGTGCCACCAGCATCAACTCCCCCAGGGTCGGGTTAACTAATGAAAAACTGTTTTTT
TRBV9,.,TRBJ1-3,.,CASSVEAGNGNTIYF,TGTGCCAGCAGCGTAGAGGCAGGGAATGGAAACACCATATATTTT
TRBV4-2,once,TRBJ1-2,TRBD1,CASSPGQGDGYTF,TGTGCCAGCAGCCCCGGGCAGGGGGATGGCTACACCTTC
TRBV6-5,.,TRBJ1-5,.,CASSNERGDQPQHF,TGTGCCAGCAGTAATGAACGGGGGGATCAGCCCCAGCATTTT
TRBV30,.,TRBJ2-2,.,CAWRPGTFHTGELFF,TGTGCCTGGAGACCCGGGACTTTCCACACCGGGGAGCTGTTTTTT
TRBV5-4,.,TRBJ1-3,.,CATEAGNTIYF,TGTGCCACAGAGGCTGGAAACACCATATATTTT
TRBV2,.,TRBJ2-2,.,CASSPTWGAGELFF,TGTGCCAGCAGCCCGACCTGGGGGGCCGGGGAGCTGTTTTTT
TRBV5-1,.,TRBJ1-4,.,CASSPGGDQGEKLFF,TGCGCCAGCAGCCCCGGGGGAGATCAGGGTGAAAAACTGTTTTTT
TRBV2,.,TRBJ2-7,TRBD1,CASSERGQGVYEQYF,TGTGCCAGCAGCGAGAGGGGACAGGGGGTATACGAGCAGTACTTC
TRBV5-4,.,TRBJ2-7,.,CASSDPGVHEQYF,TGTGCCAGCAGCGATCCGGGGGTCCACGAGCAGTACTTC
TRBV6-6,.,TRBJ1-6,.,CASSPGGSPLHF,TGTGCCAGCAGCCCGGGGGGTTCACCCCTCCACTTT
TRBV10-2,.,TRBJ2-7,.,CASSESGAQYF,TGCGCCAGCAGTGAGTCGGGGGCACAGTACTTC
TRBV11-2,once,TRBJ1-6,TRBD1,CASRLTGVGLGWPPLHF,TGTGCCAGCAGATTAACAGGGGTGGGCCTTGGATGGCCACCCCTCCACTTT
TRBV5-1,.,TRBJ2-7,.,CASSLVAGLEQYF,TGCGCCAGCAGCTTGGTGGCGGGGCTTGAGCAGTACTTC
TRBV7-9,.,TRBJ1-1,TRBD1,CASSPGTGGMNTEAFF,TGTGCCAGCAGCCCCGGGACAGGCGGGATGAACACTGAAGCTTTCTTT
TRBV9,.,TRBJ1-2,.,CASSVSRNYGYTF,TGTGCCAGCAGCGTAAGCCGGAACTATGGCTACACCTTC
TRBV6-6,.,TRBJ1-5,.,CASSRGGNEPQHF,TGTGCCAGCAGTCGTGGGGGGAACGAGCCCCAGCATTTT
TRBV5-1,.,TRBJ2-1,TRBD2,CASRRAGASYNEQFF,TGCGCCAGCAGACGAGCGGGGGCGTCCTACAATGAGCAGTTCTTC